This T cell receptor (beta chain) was captured in a study of beta chain features in type 1 diabetes. Whole-study findings and limits: The naive, central memory and Treg TCRB repertoires showed an apparent similarity that was greater among patients than among healthy donors.

TCRB transcripts that were expressed got sequenced, as all of the isolated RNA had been reverse transcribed. Method: immunoSEQ multiplex PCR; TCRdb's copy keeps in-frame clones and lacks some. The sample lists hundreds of thousands of clones, approximately 30% occurring once. The V end lost 0 bases, the J end lost 7 bases, and 14 bases lay between the germline ends. This CDR3 region has 15 residues. The germline V gene encodes CDR1 SGDLS and CDR2 YYNGEE. In the case of this clone: Antigen unknown.

The sequence derives from a man younger than 30 in good health. The chain couples TRBV9 to TRBJ2-1; no reliable D call. Sequencing was done on a sample of naive CD4+ T cells from blood. The DNA of the CDR3 is TGTGCCAGCAGCGTAGGACTCCAAAACTCAAATGAGCAGTTCTTC. Residues: CASSVGLQNSNEQFF. The whole variable domain, remainder taken from reference TRBV9 and TRBJ2-1, is DSGVTQTPKHLITATGQRVTLRCSPRSGDLSVYWYQQSLDQGLQFLIQYYNGEERAKGNILERFSAQQFPDLHSELNLSSLELGDSALYFCASSVGLQNSNEQFFGPGTRLTVL.